Below, one T cell receptor (beta chain) is given with its context. Its antigen is undetermined. The data stem from a study of Tregs in tolerant kidney transplant recipients. General study results and limits: Tregs expanded with activated donor B cells seemed most donor-specific.

Produced via immunoSEQ multiplex PCR; TCRdb's table is partial and in-frame only. Of about 68,000 clones in the sample, about four fifths were seen once. Thawed PBMCs were FACS-sorted into unstimulated CD4+CD25+CD127- regulatory T cells, CD4+CD25- non-regulatory cells, CD4 and CD8 cells. This receptor was taken from a human donor in good health. The sequenced sample was CD4+ T cells from blood.

Here the CDR3 reads CASSYPSPGFYGYTF. The CDR3, as DNA: TGTGCCAGCAGTTACCCGAGCCCGGGATTCTATGGCTACACCTTC. This chain links TRBV6-5 with TRBJ1-2, with D unclear. From germline, CDR1 is MNHEY and CDR2 SVGAGI. CDR3 length: 15 residues. Trimming removed 2 bases from V and 4 bases from J, with 14 bases in between.